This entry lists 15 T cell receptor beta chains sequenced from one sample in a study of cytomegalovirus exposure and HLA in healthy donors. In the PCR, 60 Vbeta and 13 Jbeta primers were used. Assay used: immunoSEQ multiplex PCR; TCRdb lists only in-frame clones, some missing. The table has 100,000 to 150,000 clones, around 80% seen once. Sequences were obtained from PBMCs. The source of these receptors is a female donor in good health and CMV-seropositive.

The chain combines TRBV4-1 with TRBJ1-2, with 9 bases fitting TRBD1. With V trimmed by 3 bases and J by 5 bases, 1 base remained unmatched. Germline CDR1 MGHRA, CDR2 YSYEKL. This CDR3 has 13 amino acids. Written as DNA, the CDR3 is TGCGCCAGCAGCCAGGGACAGGGTTATGGCTACACCTTC. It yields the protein CASSQGQGYGYTF.

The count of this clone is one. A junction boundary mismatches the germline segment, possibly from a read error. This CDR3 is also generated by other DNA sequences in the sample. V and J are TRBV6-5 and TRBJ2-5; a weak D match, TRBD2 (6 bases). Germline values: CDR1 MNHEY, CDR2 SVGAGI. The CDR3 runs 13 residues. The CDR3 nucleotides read TGTGCCAGCAGTTACTCCGAGGGAGGATCCCAATACTTC. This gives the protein CASSYSEGGSQYF.

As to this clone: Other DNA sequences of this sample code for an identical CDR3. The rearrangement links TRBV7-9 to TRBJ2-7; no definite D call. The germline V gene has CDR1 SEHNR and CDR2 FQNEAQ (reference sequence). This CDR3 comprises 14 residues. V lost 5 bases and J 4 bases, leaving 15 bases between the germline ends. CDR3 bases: TGTGCCAGCAGCCCAGGTCAGGCCCCATACGAGCAGTACTTC. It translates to CASSPGQAPYEQYF.

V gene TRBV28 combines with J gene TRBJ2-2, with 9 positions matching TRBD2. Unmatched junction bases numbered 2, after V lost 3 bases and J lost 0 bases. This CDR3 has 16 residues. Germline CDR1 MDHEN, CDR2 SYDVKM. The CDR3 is CASSFAGGTNTGELFF. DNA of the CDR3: TGTGCCAGCAGTTTCGCGGGGGGGACGAACACCGGGGAGCTGTTTTTT.

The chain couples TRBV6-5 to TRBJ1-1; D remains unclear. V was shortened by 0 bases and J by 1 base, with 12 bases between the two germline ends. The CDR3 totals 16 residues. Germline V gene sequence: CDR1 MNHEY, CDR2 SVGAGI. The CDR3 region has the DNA TGTGCCAGCAGTTACTCGTTCGGCAGACAGAACACTGAAGCTTTCTTT. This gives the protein CASSYSFGRQNTEAFF.

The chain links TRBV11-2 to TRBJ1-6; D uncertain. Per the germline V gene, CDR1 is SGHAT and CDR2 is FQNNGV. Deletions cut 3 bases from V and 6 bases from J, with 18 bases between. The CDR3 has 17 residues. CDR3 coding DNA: TGTGCCAGCAGCTTCGGGGTTCCCCGGGGATTTAATTCACCCCTCCACTTT. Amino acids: CASSFGVPRGFNSPLHF.

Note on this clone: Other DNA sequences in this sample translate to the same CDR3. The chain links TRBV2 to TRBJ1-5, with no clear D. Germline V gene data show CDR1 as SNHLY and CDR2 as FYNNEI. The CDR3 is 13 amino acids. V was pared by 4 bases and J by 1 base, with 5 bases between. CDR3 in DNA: TGTGCCAGCAGTGGTGGCAGCAATCAGCCCCAGCATTTT. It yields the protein CASSGGSNQPQHF.

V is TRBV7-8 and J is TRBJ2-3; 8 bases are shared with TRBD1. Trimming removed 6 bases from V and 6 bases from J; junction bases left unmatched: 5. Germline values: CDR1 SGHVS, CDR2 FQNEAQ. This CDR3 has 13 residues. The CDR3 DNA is TGTGCCAGCAGACTGCAGGGGGCTGATACGCAGTATTTT. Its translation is CASRLQGADTQYF.

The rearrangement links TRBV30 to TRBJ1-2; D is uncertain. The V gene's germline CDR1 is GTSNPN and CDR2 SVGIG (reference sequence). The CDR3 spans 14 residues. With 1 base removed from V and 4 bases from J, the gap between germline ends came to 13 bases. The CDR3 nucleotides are TGTGCCTGGAGTGGGCCCCTGGAGTTCTATGGCTACACCTTC. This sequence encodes CAWSGPLEFYGYTF. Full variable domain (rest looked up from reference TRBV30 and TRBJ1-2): SQTIHQWPATLVQPVGSPLSLECTVEGTSNPNLYWYRQAAGRGLQLLFYSVGIGQISSEVPQNLSASRPQDRQFILSSKKLLLSDSGFYLCAWSGPLEFYGYTFGSGTRLTVV.

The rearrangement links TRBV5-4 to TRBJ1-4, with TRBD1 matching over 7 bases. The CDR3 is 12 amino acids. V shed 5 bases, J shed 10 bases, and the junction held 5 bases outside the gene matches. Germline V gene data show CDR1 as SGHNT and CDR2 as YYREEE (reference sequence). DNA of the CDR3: TGTGCCAGCAGAAACAGGGGAGGAAAACTGTTTTTT. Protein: CASRNRGGKLFF.

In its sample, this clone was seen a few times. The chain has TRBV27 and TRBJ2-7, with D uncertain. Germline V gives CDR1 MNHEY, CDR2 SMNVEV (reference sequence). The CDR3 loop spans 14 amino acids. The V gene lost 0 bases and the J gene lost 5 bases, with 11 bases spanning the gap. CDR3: CASSLSITVHEQYF. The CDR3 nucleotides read TGTGCCAGCAGTTTATCGATCACGGTCCACGAGCAGTACTTC.

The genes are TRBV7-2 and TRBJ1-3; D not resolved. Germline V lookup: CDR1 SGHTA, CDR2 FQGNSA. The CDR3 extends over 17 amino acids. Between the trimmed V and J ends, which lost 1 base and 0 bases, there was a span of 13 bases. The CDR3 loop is CASSLDRGSASGNTIYF. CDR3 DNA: TGTGCCAGCAGCTTAGATAGAGGTTCAGCCTCTGGAAACACCATATATTTT.

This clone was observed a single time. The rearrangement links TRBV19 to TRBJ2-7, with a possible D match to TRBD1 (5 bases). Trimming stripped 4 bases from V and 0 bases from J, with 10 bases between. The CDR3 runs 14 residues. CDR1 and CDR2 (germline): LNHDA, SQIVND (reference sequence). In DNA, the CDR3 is TGTGCCAGTAGTAAACAGGCAAGCTCCTACGAGCAGTACTTC. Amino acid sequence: CASSKQASSYEQYF. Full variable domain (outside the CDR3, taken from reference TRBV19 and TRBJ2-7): DGGITQSPKYLFRKEGQNVTLSCEQNLNHDAMYWYRQDPGQGLRLIYYSQIVNDFQKGDIAEGYSVSREKKESFPLTVTSAQKNPTAFYLCASSKQASSYEQYFGPGTRLTVT.

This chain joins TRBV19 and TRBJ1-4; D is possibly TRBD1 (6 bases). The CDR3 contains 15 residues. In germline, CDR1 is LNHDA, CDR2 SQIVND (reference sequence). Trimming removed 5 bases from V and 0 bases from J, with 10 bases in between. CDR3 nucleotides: TGTGCCAGTAGTTCCGGACAGTCAACTAATGAAAAACTGTTTTTT. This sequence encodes CASSSGQSTNEKLFF.

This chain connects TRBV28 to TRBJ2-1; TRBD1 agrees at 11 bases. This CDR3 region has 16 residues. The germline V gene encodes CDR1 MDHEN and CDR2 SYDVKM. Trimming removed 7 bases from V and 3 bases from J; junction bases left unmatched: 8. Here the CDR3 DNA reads TGTGCCAGCACCAAAGGACAGGGGGCGTTCTACAATGAGCAGTTCTTC. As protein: CASTKGQGAFYNEQFF.